The 20 T cell receptor beta chains presented below share a single source sample, sequenced in a study of response to subunit inactivated influenza vaccine (dated by TCRdb to 2016 to 2019). Library generation was performed with RT-PCR. TCRdb lists the instrument as Illumina HiSeq 2500. The public reads were reanalyzed by TCRdb: fastp trimming at Q25, MiXCR alignment, in-frame beta chains only. Every entry covers one CDR3 protein and lists the most common genes and DNA from its rows. The sample table holds around 200,000 distinct CDR3 sequences, of which 13% to 15% were seen once. In total, the top ten clones hold approximately 25% of the sample. Sequencing was performed on CD8+ T cells sorted from PBMCs, taken more than 4 days after vaccination. These receptors were collected from a man aged 45-65 years who received an inactivated influenza vaccine. Donor details come from another sample of the same person, matched by shared clones.

This clonotype was counted a few times. The chain is built from TRBV29-1 and TRBJ2-1; D ambiguous. The CDR3 length is 12 residues. CDR1 SQVTM and CDR2 ANQGSEA come from the germline V gene. V shed 6 bases and J shed 4 bases, with 10 bases lying between them. For the CDR3, the DNA is TGCAGCGTCGACCGAGATTACAATGAGCAGTTCTTC. The encoded protein is CSVDRDYNEQFF.

This clonotype has ten or more counts. The rearrangement links TRBV15 to TRBJ2-2, with D unresolved. V was pared by 8 bases and J by 2 bases, with 9 bases between. The CDR3 contains 13 residues. Germline V gene sequence: CDR1 LNHNV, CDR2 YYDKDF (reference sequence). This CDR3 is CATSAANTGELFF. The CDR3 DNA follows: TGTGCCACCTCGGCAGCAAACACCGGGGAGCTGTTTTTT.

The CDR3 DNA is TGTGCCAGCAGCTCCCCTCGCGAGCAGTACTTC. As protein: CASSSPREQYF. The chain uses TRBV7-9 and TRBJ2-7, with D unclear. CDR3 length: 11 residues. In germline, CDR1 is SEHNR, CDR2 FQNEAQ (reference sequence). The V end was cut by 4 bases, the J end by 6 bases, with 7 bases between.

This clonotype has just a few counts. In nucleotides, the CDR3 is TGCAGTGCAATTCAGCGGGGAGGGGCCATACATGAGCAGTTCTTC. This codes for CSAIQRGGAIHEQFF. This chain links TRBV20-1 with TRBJ2-1; 7 positions agree with TRBD2. Germline CDR1 is DFQATT and CDR2 is SNEGSKA (reference sequence). Trimming cost V 6 bases and J 8 bases; bases outside gene matches: 16. CDR3 length equals 15 residues.

This chain uses TRBV7-9 with TRBJ2-1; tentatively, D is TRBD2 (5 bases). Trimming pared 3 bases from V and 10 bases from J, leaving 13 bases between. CDR3 length equals 13 residues. Germline CDR1 reads SEHNR; CDR2 reads FQNEAQ (reference sequence). The CDR3 DNA reads as TGTGCCAGCAGCTTTGGAGCAGCGGAGGAGCAGTTCTTC. Amino acid sequence: CASSFGAAEEQFF.

The chain is built from TRBV27 and TRBJ2-1; D tentatively reads TRBD1 or TRBD2 (5 bases each). Trimming pared 7 bases from V and 6 bases from J, leaving 22 bases between. The germline gives CDR1 MNHEY, CDR2 SMNVEV (reference sequence). This CDR3 is 16 amino acids long. The CDR3 coding sequence is TGTGCCAGCACCCAAATAGCGCCCCGAGGGGTCAATGAGCAGTTCTTC. It yields the protein CASTQIAPRGVNEQFF.

The rearrangement joins TRBV7-2 to TRBJ2-5, with TRBD2 identical over 7 bases. The CDR3 totals 15 residues. J lost 4 bases, V lost 0 bases, and 5 bases had no gene match. Germline loops: CDR1 SGHTA, CDR2 FQGNSA. CDR3 sequence: CASSLAFWGGETQYF. The CDR3 region has the DNA TGTGCCAGCAGCTTAGCGTTTTGGGGGGGAGAGACCCAGTACTTC.

V and J are TRBV6-2 or TRBV6-3 and TRBJ2-7; D not certain. This CDR3 is 15 amino acids long. Germline V gene lookup returns CDR1 MNHEY and CDR2 SVGEGT. V lost 0 bases to trimming and J lost 1 base, with 10 bases between them. The CDR3 protein is CASSYSPQSSYEQYF. The CDR3 DNA is TGTGCCAGCAGTTACTCTCCGCAATCTTCCTACGAGCAGTACTTC.

The sample holds many counts of this clonotype. The chain carries TRBV12-3 or TRBV12-4 and TRBJ1-4, with D maybe TRBD1 (5 bases). The length of the CDR3 is 13 residues. V dropped 6 bases and J dropped 7 bases, with 12 bases sitting between them. The CDR3 here is CASRPQGGEKLFF. For the CDR3, the DNA is TGTGCCAGCAGGCCGCAGGGAGGTGAAAAACTGTTTTTT.

This clonotype has a handful of counts. The genes are TRBV20-1 and TRBJ1-1; TRBD1 agrees at 8 bases. CDR1 DFQATT and CDR2 SNEGSKA come from the germline V gene (reference sequence). The CDR3 runs 17 residues. With 5 bases clipped from V and 1 base from J, the junction kept 15 bases outside the gene matches. CDR3 in DNA: TGCAGTGCTCCCACAGGGGGTTTGTCGTTCGCGAACACTGAAGCTTTCTTT. Translating gives CSAPTGGLSFANTEAFF.

Many counts were recorded for this clonotype. The chain uses TRBV24-1 and TRBJ2-7; TRBD1 or TRBD2 may be the D gene (6 bases each). Germline values: CDR1 KGHDR, CDR2 SFDVKD. Trimming took 4 bases from V and 4 from J, leaving 10 bases between them. The CDR3 runs 13 residues. The CDR3 spells CATSEGGTYEQYF. In DNA, the CDR3 is TGTGCCACCAGTGAGGGGGGCACTTACGAGCAGTACTTC.

V usage is TRBV15 and J usage is TRBJ1-1; D remains ambiguous. Deletions cut 8 bases from V and 1 base from J, with 8 bases between. Germline CDR1 is LNHNV and CDR2 is YYDKDF (reference sequence). The CDR3 spans 12 residues. The CDR3 spells CATGGKNTEAFF. CDR3 nucleotide sequence: TGTGCCACCGGCGGCAAGAACACTGAAGCTTTCTTT.

This chain connects TRBV5-6 to TRBJ1-1, with 9 bases identical to TRBD1. The CDR3 loop spans 13 amino acids. V gave up 0 bases and J gave up 10 bases; unmatched junction bases: 4. From germline, CDR1 is SGHDT and CDR2 YYEEEE. The CDR3 nucleotides are TGTGCCAGCAGCTTGGGGAAGGGACAGGGAGCTTTCTTT. Translating gives CASSLGKGQGAFF.

This clonotype was observed at least ten times. J is TRBJ2-7 and V is TRBV3-1; tentative D call: TRBD1 (6 bases). Trimming removed 9 bases from V and 2 bases from J, with 14 bases in between. The germline V gene encodes CDR1 LGHDT and CDR2 YNNKEL (reference sequence). CDR3 length: 13 residues. CDR3 sequence: CASLDRTTYEQYF. DNA for the CDR3: TGTGCCAGTTTAGACAGGACCACCTACGAGCAGTACTTC.

This clonotype has just a few counts. J is TRBJ2-3 and V is TRBV7-2, with TRBD2 matching over 11 bases. J gave up 2 bases and V 5 bases, and 9 bases lay outside the gene matches. CDR3 length equals 17 residues. The germline V gene has CDR1 SGHTA and CDR2 FQGNSA. CDR3 amino acids: CASSGRLAGLPTDTQYF. CDR3 in DNA: TGTGCCAGCAGCGGAAGACTAGCGGGGTTACCCACAGATACGCAGTATTTT.

This clonotype showed up many times. Here the CDR3 DNA reads TGCGCCAGCAGCCAATCAATCCTATTGGGCTACGAGCAGTACTTC. It yields the protein CASSQSILLGYEQYF. The chain employs TRBV4-1 and TRBJ2-7, with no clear D. Deletions cut 2 bases from V and 3 bases from J, with 14 bases between. This CDR3 spans 15 amino acids. Germline V gene data show CDR1 as MGHRA and CDR2 as YSYEKL.

The chain has TRBV28 and TRBJ2-5, with TRBD2 identical over 7 bases. V gave up 4 bases and J gave up 5 bases; unmatched junction bases: 4. The germline V gene has CDR1 MDHEN and CDR2 SYDVKM. The CDR3 covers 13 residues. The CDR3, as DNA: TGTGCCAGCAGTTGGTGGGGGGGTGAGACCCAGTACTTC. It is translated as CASSWWGGETQYF. Full variable domain (missing parts from reference TRBV28 and TRBJ2-5): DVKVTQSSRYLVKRTGEKVFLECVQDMDHENMFWYRQDPGLGLRLIYFSYDVKMKEKGDIPEGYSVSREKKERFSLILESASTNQTSMYLCASSWWGGETQYFGPGTRLLVL.

At least ten counts were recorded for this clonotype. The CDR3 region has the DNA TGCAGCGCCGGGACTAGCACAGATACGCAGTATTTT. It specifies CSAGTSTDTQYF. The chain is built from TRBV29-1 and TRBJ2-3, with D tentatively TRBD2 (6 bases). The CDR3 runs 12 residues. Trimming left V 7 bases short and J 0 bases short, with 8 bases between. Germline CDR1 and CDR2: SQVTM and ANQGSEA.

This clonotype occurred a few times. The chain joins TRBV28 to TRBJ2-3; TRBD2 might be the D (6 bases). The V and J ends lost 6 bases and 9 bases respectively, with 13 bases between them. In germline, CDR1 is MDHEN, CDR2 SYDVKM. The CDR3 consists of 12 residues. The CDR3 spells CASRLGGGTQYF. CDR3 nucleotides: TGTGCCAGCAGACTCGGGGGTGGGACGCAGTATTTT.

J is TRBJ2-1 and V is TRBV6-2 or TRBV6-3; 10 nucleotides match TRBD2. Looked up from germline, CDR1 is MNHEY and CDR2 is SVGEGT. The J segment lost 0 bases and the V segment lost 4 bases, leaving 6 bases of the junction unmatched. CDR3 length: 17 residues. CDR3 bases: TGTGCCAGCAGTTCTAGCCCTAGCGGGAGCTCCTACAATGAGCAGTTCTTC. Residues: CASSSSPSGSSYNEQFF.